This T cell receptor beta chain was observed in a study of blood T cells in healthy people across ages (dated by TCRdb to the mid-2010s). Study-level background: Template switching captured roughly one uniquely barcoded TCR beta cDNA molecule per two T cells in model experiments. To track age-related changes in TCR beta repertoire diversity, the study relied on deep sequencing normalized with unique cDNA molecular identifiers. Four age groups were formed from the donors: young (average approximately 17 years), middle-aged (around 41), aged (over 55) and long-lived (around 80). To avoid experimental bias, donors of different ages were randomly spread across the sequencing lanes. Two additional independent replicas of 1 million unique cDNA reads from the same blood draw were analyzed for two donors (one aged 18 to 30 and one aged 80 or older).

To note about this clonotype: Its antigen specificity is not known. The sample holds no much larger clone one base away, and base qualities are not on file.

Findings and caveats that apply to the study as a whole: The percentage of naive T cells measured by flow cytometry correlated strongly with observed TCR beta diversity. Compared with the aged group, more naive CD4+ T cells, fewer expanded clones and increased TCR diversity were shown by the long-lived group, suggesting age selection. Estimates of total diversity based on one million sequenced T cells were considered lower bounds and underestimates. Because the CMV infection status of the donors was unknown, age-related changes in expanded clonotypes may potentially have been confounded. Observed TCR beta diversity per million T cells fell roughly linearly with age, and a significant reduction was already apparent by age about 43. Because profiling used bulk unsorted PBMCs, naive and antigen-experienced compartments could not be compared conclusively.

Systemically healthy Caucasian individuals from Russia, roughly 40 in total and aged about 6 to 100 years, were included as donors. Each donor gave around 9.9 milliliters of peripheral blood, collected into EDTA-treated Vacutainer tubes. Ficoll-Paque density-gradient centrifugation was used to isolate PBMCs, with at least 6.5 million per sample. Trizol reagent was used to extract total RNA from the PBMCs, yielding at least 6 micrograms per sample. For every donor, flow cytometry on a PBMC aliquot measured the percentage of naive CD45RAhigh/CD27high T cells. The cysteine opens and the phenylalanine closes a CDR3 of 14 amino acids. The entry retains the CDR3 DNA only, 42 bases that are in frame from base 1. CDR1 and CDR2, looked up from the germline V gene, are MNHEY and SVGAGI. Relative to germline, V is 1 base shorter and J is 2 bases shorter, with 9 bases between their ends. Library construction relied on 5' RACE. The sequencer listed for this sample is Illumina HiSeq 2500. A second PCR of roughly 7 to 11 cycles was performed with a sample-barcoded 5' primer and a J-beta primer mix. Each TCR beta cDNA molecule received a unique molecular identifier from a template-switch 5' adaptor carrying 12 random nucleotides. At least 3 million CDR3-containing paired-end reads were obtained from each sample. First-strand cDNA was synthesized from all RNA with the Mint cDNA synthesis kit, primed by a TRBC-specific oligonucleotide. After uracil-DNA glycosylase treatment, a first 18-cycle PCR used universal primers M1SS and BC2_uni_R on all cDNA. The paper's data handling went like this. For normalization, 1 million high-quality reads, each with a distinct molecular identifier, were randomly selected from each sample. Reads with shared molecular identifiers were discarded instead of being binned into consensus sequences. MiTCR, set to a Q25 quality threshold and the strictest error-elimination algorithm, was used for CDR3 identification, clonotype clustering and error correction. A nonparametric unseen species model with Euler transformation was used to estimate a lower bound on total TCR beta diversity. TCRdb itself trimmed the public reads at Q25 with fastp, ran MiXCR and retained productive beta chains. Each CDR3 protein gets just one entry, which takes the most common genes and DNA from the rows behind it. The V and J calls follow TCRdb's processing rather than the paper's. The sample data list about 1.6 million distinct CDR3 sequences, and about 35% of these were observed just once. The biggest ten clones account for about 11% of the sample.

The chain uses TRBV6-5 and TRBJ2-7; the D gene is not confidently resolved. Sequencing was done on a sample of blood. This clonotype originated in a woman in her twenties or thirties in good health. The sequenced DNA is TGTGCCAGCAGTTACTTCGGCAGAACCTACGAGCAGTACTTC. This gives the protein CASSYFGRTYEQYF.